Presented here are 22 T cell receptor beta chains from one specimen sequenced in a study of Ad26.COV2.S vaccination and SARS-CoV-2 variants. Treatment denoted: about 20 received Ad26.COV2.S at low or high dose, single or two shots; 5 received placebo; per-sample allocation not given. Collection of the samples took place on day 63 after the first injection of vaccine or placebo. TCRdb's copy holds only in-frame clones and misses some; the assay was immunoSEQ multiplex PCR. The table includes 350,000 to 500,000 clones, about 90% detected once. This sample comprised peripheral blood, obtained in a trial of Ad26.COV2.S vaccine versus placebo. Source of these receptors: a person aged 18-65 years who received the Ad26.COV2.S COVID-19 vaccine or a placebo.

Points on this clone: A read error may produce the germline difference seen at one junction end. Here the CDR3 reads CASSHSPGQRLYEQYF. For the CDR3, the DNA is TGTGCCAGCAGTCACTCGCCGGGACAGAGACTCTACGAGCAGTACTTC. The J gene is TRBJ2-7, the V gene TRBV6-5; 7 bases are shared with TRBD1. Germline V gives CDR1 MNHEY, CDR2 SVGAGI. The CDR3 totals 16 residues.

The V call is TRBV5-6, the J call TRBJ2-2; a possible D gene is TRBD2 (6 bases). CDR3 length: 15 amino acids. The V and J ends lost 1 base and 5 bases respectively, with 12 bases between them. In germline, CDR1 is SGHDT, CDR2 YYEEEE. In nucleotides, the CDR3 is TGTGCCAGCAGCTTGTGGTATGGGGGGACCGGGGAGCTGTTTTTT. The encoded protein is CASSLWYGGTGELFF. Looking up the rest from reference TRBV5-6 and TRBJ2-2 gives the full variable domain: DAGVTQSPTHLIKTRGQQVTLRCSPKSGHDTVSWYQQALGQGPQFIFQYYEEEERQRGNFPDRFSGHQFPNYSSELNVNALLLGDSALYLCASSLWYGGTGELFFGEGSRLTVL.

The chain links TRBV15 to TRBJ1-1, with 7 bases matching TRBD1. Germline CDR1 reads LNHNV; CDR2 reads YYDKDF (reference sequence). The V gene end was trimmed by 5 bases and the J gene end by 5 bases; junction bases not matched to a gene: 14. The length of the CDR3 is 16 residues. The chain's CDR3 is CATSFIVRGRWTEAFF. CDR3 nucleotides: TGTGCCACCAGCTTCATTGTGAGGGGGCGATGGACTGAAGCTTTCTTT.

This rearrangement joins TRBV7-8 to TRBJ1-3; no clear D gene. V shed 5 bases and J shed 4 bases, with 15 bases lying between them. This CDR3 has 15 residues. Germline V gene sequence: CDR1 SGHVS, CDR2 FQNEAQ. The CDR3 reads CASSIRTGWGNTIYF. The CDR3 nucleotides are TGTGCCAGCAGCATCAGGACGGGGTGGGGAAACACCATATATTTT.

V gene TRBV5-6 combines with J gene TRBJ2-5; the D is unclear. The V gene lost 0 bases and the J gene lost 5 bases, with 2 bases spanning the gap. The germline V gene encodes CDR1 SGHDT and CDR2 YYEEEE. The CDR3 has 11 amino acids. CDR3 residues: CASSLVETQYF. For the CDR3, the DNA is TGTGCCAGCAGCTTGGTCGAGACCCAGTACTTC.

The chain has TRBV27 and TRBJ2-4; D is ambiguous. Deletions cut 6 bases from V and 1 base from J, with 10 bases between. Germline V CDR1 and CDR2: MNHEY, SMNVEV (reference sequence). The length of the CDR3 is 14 residues. The CDR3 DNA is TGTGCCAGCAGGAGAGGCGCGGCCAAAAACATTCAGTACTTC. This translates into CASRRGAAKNIQYF.

The chain joins TRBV5-1 to TRBJ2-7; no firm D call. The length of the CDR3 is 18 residues. Trimming pared 1 base from V and 0 bases from J, leaving 20 bases between. CDR1 and CDR2 from the germline V gene are SGHRS and YFSETQ. In DNA, the CDR3 is TGCGCCAGCAGCTTGCAGATGGTATCCCGAGACAACTCCTACGAGCAGTACTTC. Translating it yields CASSLQMVSRDNSYEQYF.

The sample holds one count of this clone. The V gene is TRBV27, the J gene TRBJ2-1; 10 nucleotides agree with TRBD2. The germline V gene has CDR1 MNHEY and CDR2 SMNVEV (reference sequence). The CDR3 runs to 16 residues. Germline trimming cut 4 bases from V and 5 bases from J; bases unmatched to any gene: 8. This chain's CDR3 is CASSWGLAGADNEQFF. The DNA of the CDR3 is TGTGCCAGCAGTTGGGGCCTAGCGGGAGCGGACAATGAGCAGTTCTTC.

The chain combines TRBV28 with TRBJ2-7; D uncertain. V was pared by 2 bases and J by 9 bases, with 20 bases between. Germline CDR1 reads MDHEN; CDR2 reads SYDVKM. The CDR3 sequence is 15 residues long. The CDR3: CASSLNPRIPTGQYF. Written as DNA, the CDR3 is TGTGCCAGCAGTTTAAATCCTAGAATCCCGACGGGGCAGTACTTC.

This chain joins TRBV11-1 and TRBJ2-1; perhaps TRBD1 as D (5 bases). This CDR3 comprises 13 residues. Trimming cost V 3 bases and J 4 bases, with 7 bases left between them. Germline V gene data show CDR1 as SGHAT and CDR2 as FQDESV (reference sequence). CDR3 bases: TGTGCCAGCAGCTTGGACACATACAATGAGCAGTTCTTC. Translating it yields CASSLDTYNEQFF.

In this sample, this clone turned up once. The chain uses TRBV18 and TRBJ2-1, with a weak D call TRBD2 (6 bases). This CDR3 spans 16 amino acids. The germline gives CDR1 KGHSH, CDR2 LQKENI. V gave up 0 bases and J gave up 8 bases, with 17 bases separating them. CDR3 sequence (DNA): TGTGCCAGCTCACCACCGGAGGGGCGAAGTATCTATGAGCAGTTCTTC. Encoded protein: CASSPPEGRSIYEQFF. Full variable domain (remainder filled in from reference TRBV18 and TRBJ2-1): NAGVMQNPRHLVRRRGQEARLRCSPMKGHSHVYWYRQLPEEGLKFMVYLQKENIIDESGMPKERFSAEFPKEGPSILRIQQVVRGDSAAYFCASSPPEGRSIYEQFFGPGTRLTVL.

The chain couples TRBV7-8 to TRBJ2-7; possible D gene TRBD2, 5 bases. The V gene lost 5 bases and the J gene lost 3 bases, with 8 bases spanning the gap. CDR1 and CDR2 from the germline V gene are SGHVS and FQNEAQ. This CDR3 has 12 amino acids. CDR3 in amino acids: CASSRTVYEQYF. CDR3 sequence (DNA): TGTGCCAGCAGCCGGACTGTCTACGAGCAGTACTTC. Full variable domain (missing parts from reference TRBV7-8 and TRBJ2-7): GAGVSQSPRYKVAKRGQDVALRCDPISGHVSLFWYQQALGQGPEFLTYFQNEAQLDKSGLPSDRFFAERPEGSVSTLKIQRTQQEDSAVYLCASSRTVYEQYFGPGTRLTVT.

The J gene is TRBJ1-4, the V gene TRBV18, with 7 positions matching TRBD1. V trimming: 3 bases; J trimming: 7 bases; junction bases outside the gene matches: 11. CDR3 size: 16 residues. The germline V gene encodes CDR1 KGHSH and CDR2 LQKENI. CDR3 amino acids: CASSPTETGWGEKLFF. The CDR3 coding sequence is TGTGCCAGCTCACCGACCGAGACAGGGTGGGGTGAAAAACTGTTTTTT. Using reference TRBV18 and TRBJ1-4 for the parts outside the CDR3, the full variable domain is NAGVMQNPRHLVRRRGQEARLRCSPMKGHSHVYWYRQLPEEGLKFMVYLQKENIIDESGMPKERFSAEFPKEGPSILRIQQVVRGDSAAYFCASSPTETGWGEKLFFGSGTQLSVL.

This clone was picked up a small number of times. The V gene is TRBV5-1, the J gene TRBJ2-2; D call uncertain. The V and J ends lost 1 base and 6 bases respectively, with 13 bases between them. Looked up from germline, CDR1 is SGHRS and CDR2 is YFSETQ. The CDR3 runs to 15 residues. CDR3 protein: CASSLKGPTAGELFF. DNA of the CDR3: TGCGCCAGCAGCTTGAAGGGTCCGACCGCCGGGGAGCTGTTTTTT.

On this clone: The sample has other DNA sequences that encode this CDR3 too. The genes are TRBV9 and TRBJ2-1; no definite D call. CDR3 size: 15 residues. V was trimmed by 4 bases and J by 0 bases, leaving 11 bases between them. Germline assignment: CDR1 SGDLS and CDR2 YYNGEE. The CDR3 DNA is TGTGCCAGCAGCCCCTCCGGAACCTCCTACAATGAGCAGTTCTTC. Protein sequence: CASSPSGTSYNEQFF.

V is TRBV5-8 and J is TRBJ2-7; D unresolved. The CDR3 runs 13 residues. The V end was cut by 5 bases, the J end by 0 bases, with 9 bases between. The germline CDR1 and CDR2 sequences are SGHTS and YDEGEE. The CDR3 reads CASSLLSSYEQYF. Written as DNA, the CDR3 is TGTGCCAGCAGTTTGCTCAGCTCCTACGAGCAGTACTTC.

The chain uses TRBV28 and TRBJ2-7; 8 bases fit TRBD1. This CDR3 spans 13 amino acids. Looked up from germline, CDR1 is MDHEN and CDR2 is SYDVKM. V trimming: 7 bases; J trimming: 5 bases; junction bases outside the gene matches: 7. CDR3 bases: TGTGCCAGCACCCCGGACAGGGTCAACGAGCAGTACTTC. It yields the protein CASTPDRVNEQYF. The full variable domain, its missing parts supplied by reference TRBV28 and TRBJ2-7, is DVKVTQSSRYLVKRTGEKVFLECVQDMDHENMFWYRQDPGLGLRLIYFSYDVKMKEKGDIPEGYSVSREKKERFSLILESASTNQTSMYLCASTPDRVNEQYFGPGTRLTVT.

This clone was counted a single time. The V and J genes are TRBV7-3 and TRBJ1-1; maybe TRBD1 (5 bases). Trimming removed 5 bases at V and 1 base at J, with 14 bases between. CDR3 length: 15 residues. Germline V gene data show CDR1 as SGHTA and CDR2 as FQGTGA. CDR3 protein: CASSAYGGTNTEAFF. The CDR3, as DNA: TGTGCCAGCAGCGCCTACGGGGGGACGAACACTGAAGCTTTCTTT. The entire variable domain, with the rest obtained from reference TRBV7-3 and TRBJ1-1, is as follows: GAGVSQTPSNKVTEKGKYVELRCDPISGHTALYWYRQSLGQGPEFLIYFQGTGAADDSGLPNDRFFAVRPEGSVSTLKIQRTERGDSAVYLCASSAYGGTNTEAFFGQGTRLTVV.

In this sample, this clone turned up once. This chain links TRBV6-5 with TRBJ2-5, with 9 bases matching TRBD1. Looked up from germline, CDR1 is MNHEY and CDR2 is SVGAGI. The V gene end was trimmed by 2 bases and the J gene end by 4 bases; junction bases not matched to a gene: 5. The CDR3 runs 15 residues. The CDR3 nucleotides read TGTGCCAGCAGTTACCGTACAGGGGGCGGAGAGACCCAGTACTTC. It translates to CASSYRTGGGETQYF.

This sequence joins TRBV14 and TRBJ2-1; 11 bases align to TRBD1. The germline CDR1 and CDR2 sequences are SGHDN and FVKESK. Losses at the gene ends were 0 bases for V and 7 bases for J; bases not matched to a gene: 2. The CDR3 has 15 amino acids. The CDR3 sequence is CASSQDGDRGNEQFF. The CDR3 DNA is TGTGCCAGCAGCCAAGATGGGGACAGGGGGAATGAGCAGTTCTTC.

The chain employs TRBV3-1 (or the pseudogene TRBV3-2) and TRBJ2-4; perhaps TRBD2 as D (5 bases). CDR3 size: 17 residues. The V gene lost 0 bases and the J gene lost 0 bases, with 12 bases spanning the gap. Per germline, CDR1 LGHDT and CDR2 YNNKEL (reference sequence). CDR3 residues: CASSQEGEDLAKNIQYF. The CDR3 DNA is TGTGCCAGCAGCCAAGAGGGAGAGGATTTAGCCAAAAACATTCAGTACTTC.

This sequence joins TRBV4-2 and TRBJ2-2; D is uncertain. V was trimmed by 0 bases and J by 6 bases, leaving 11 bases between them. Germline V CDR1 and CDR2: LGHNA, YNFKEQ. The CDR3 is made up of 15 amino acids. For the CDR3, the DNA is TGTGCCAGCAGCCAAGAGTCAATGGCGGCCGGGGAGCTGTTTTTT. Residues: CASSQESMAAGELFF.